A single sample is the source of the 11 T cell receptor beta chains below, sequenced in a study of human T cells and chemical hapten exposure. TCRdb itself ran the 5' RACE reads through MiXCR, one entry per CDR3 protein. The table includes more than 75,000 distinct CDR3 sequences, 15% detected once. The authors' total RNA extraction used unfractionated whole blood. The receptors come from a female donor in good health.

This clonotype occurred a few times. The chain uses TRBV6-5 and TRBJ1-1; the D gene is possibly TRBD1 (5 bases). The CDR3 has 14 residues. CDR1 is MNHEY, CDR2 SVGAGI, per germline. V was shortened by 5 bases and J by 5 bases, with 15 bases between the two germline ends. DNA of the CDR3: TGTGCCAGCAGTACAGGACTGGAGGGGACTGAAGCTTTCTTT. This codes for CASSTGLEGTEAFF.

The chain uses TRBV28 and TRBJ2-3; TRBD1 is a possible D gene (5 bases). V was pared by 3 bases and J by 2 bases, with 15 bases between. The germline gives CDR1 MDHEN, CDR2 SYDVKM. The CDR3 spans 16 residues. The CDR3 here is CASSFGSRGHTDTQYF. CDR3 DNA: TGTGCCAGCAGTTTCGGCAGCCGAGGACACACAGATACGCAGTATTTT.

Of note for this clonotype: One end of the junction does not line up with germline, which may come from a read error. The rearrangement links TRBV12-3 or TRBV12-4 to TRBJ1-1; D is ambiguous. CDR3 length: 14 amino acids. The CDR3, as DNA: TGTGACAGCAGCCCCGGACGGGAGAACACTGAAGCTTTCTTT. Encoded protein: CDSSPGRENTEAFF.

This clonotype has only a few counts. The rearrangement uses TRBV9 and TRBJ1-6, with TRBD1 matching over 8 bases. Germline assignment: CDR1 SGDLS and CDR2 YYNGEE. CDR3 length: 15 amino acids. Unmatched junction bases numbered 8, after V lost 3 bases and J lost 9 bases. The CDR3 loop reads CASSGGQVWGSPLHF. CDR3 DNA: TGTGCCAGCAGCGGGGGACAGGTGTGGGGTTCACCCCTCCACTTT.

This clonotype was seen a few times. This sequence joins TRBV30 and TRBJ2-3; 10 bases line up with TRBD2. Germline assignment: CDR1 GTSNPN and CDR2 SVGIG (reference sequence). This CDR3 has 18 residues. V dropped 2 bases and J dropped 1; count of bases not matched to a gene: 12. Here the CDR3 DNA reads TGTGCCTGGAGTAACTTCTTAGCGGGGGGAGCCCGCACAGATACGCAGTATTTT. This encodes CAWSNFLAGGARTDTQYF.

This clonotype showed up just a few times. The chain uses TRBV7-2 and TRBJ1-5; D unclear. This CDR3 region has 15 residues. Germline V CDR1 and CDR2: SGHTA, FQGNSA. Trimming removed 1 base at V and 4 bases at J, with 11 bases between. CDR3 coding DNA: TGTGCCAGCAGCTTAGATCGGCAGACTAATCAGCCCCAGCATTTT. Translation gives CASSLDRQTNQPQHF.

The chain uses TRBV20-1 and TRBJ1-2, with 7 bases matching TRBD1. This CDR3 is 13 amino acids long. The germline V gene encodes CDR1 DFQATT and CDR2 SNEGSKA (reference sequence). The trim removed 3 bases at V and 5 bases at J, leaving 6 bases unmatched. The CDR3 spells CSASRQGGYGYTF. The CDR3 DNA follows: TGCAGTGCTAGTCGACAGGGAGGGTATGGCTACACCTTC.

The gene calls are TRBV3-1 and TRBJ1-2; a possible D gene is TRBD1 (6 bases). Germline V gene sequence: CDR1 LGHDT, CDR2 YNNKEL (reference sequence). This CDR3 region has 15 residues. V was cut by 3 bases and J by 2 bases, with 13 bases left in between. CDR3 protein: CASSHLRQANYGYTF. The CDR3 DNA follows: TGTGCCAGCAGCCATCTCCGACAGGCAAACTATGGCTACACCTTC.

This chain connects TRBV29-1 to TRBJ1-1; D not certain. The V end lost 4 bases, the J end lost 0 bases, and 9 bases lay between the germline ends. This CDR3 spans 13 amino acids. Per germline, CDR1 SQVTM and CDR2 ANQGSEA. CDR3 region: CSVGESVNTEAFF. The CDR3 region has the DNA TGCAGCGTTGGAGAAAGCGTGAACACTGAAGCTTTCTTT.

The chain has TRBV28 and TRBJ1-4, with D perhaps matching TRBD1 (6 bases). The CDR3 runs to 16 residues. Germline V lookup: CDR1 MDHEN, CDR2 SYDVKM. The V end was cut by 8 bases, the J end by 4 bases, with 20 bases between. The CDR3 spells CASHKLGAGVNEKLFF. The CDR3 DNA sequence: TGTGCCAGCCACAAACTCGGGGCAGGGGTTAATGAAAAACTGTTTTTT.

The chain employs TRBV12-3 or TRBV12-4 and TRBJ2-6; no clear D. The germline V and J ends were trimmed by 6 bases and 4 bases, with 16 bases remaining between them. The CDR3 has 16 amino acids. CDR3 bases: TGTGCCAGCAGCCCCTTTACCGGCGCCGGGGCCAACGTCCTGACTTTC. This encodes CASSPFTGAGANVLTF.